This section outlines one T cell receptor (beta chain) sequence together with its context. This table comes from immunoSEQ multiplex PCR, and its TCRdb copy is limited to in-frame clones, with some not included. This sample has roughly 75,000 clones, with 80% to 90% found just once. With 10 bases removed from V and 8 bases from J, the gap between germline ends came to 11 bases. Germline CDR1 is MNHEY and CDR2 is SVGAGI. The CDR3 extends over 10 amino acids. This entry comes from a study of blood T cell repertoires in COVID-19. The V call is TRBV6-5, the J call TRBJ1-2; unclear D gene. This clonotype was sampled from a man older than 75 with COVID-19, enrolled during active disease. The sequencing input was peripheral blood. The CDR3 DNA reads TGTGCCACTCTCCGGGAAGGCTACACCTTC. Its protein product is CATLREGYTF.